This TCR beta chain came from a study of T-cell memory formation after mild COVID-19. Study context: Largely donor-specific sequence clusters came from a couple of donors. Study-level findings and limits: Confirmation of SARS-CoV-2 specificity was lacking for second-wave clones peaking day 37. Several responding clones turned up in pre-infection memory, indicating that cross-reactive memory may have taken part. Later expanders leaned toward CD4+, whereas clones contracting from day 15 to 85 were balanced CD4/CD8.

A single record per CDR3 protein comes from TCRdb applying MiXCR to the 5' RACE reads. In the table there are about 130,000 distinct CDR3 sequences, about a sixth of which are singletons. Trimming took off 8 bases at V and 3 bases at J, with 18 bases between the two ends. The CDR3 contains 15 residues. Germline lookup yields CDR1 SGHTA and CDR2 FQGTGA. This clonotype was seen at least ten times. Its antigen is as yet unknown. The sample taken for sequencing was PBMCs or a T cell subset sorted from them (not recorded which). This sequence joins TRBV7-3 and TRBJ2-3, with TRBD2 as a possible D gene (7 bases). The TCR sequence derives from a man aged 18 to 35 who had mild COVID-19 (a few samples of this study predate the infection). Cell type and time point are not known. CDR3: CASSDRGGGTDTQYF. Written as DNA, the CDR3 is TGTGCCAGCTCAGACCGCGGGGGCGGAACAGATACGCAGTATTTT.